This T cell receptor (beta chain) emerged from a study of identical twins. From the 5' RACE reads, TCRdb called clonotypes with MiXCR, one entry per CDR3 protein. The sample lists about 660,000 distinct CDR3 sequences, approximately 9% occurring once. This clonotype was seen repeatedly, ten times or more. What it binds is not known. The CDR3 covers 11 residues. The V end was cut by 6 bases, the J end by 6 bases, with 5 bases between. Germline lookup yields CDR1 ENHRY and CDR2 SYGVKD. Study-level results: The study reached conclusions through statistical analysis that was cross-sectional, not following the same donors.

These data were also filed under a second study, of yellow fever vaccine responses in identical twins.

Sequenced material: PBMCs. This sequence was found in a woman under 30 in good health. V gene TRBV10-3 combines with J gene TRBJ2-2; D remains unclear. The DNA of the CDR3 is TGTGCCATCAGCGCATCCGGGGAGCTGTTTTTT. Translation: CAISASGELFF.